Listed here are 27 T cell receptor beta chains from one sample, sequenced in a study of PD-1 blockade in classical Hodgkin lymphoma. Every one of the patients relapsed after autologous stem cell transplantation (brentuximab vedotin exposure was variable). Produced via immunoSEQ multiplex PCR; TCRdb's table is partial and in-frame only. The repertoire has roughly 62,000 clones, roughly 88% of them found once; the top ten carry roughly an eighth. This specimen consisted of peripheral blood mononuclear cells (PBMCs), obtained at baseline. Receptor source: a human donor with classical Hodgkin lymphoma.

The chain links TRBV2 to TRBJ1-2; D remains unclear. The CDR3 sequence is 13 residues long. V gave up 3 bases and J gave up 8 bases, with 13 bases separating them. The germline V gene has CDR1 SNHLY and CDR2 FYNNEI. The CDR3 region is CASSDGVSVGYTF. The CDR3 region has the DNA TGTGCCAGCAGTGACGGGGTATCGGTCGGCTACACCTTC.

The V gene is TRBV28, the J gene TRBJ2-1; D gene unclear. The CDR3 spans 13 residues. V lost 9 bases to trimming and J lost 7 bases, with 16 bases between them. Per the germline V gene, CDR1 is MDHEN and CDR2 is SYDVKM. This chain's CDR3 is CASSPPNTNEQFF. In nucleotides, the CDR3 is TGTGCCAGTTCCCCTCCCAATACAAATGAGCAGTTCTTC.

CDR3 sequence (DNA): TGTGCCAGCAGTGACCCCAACCGAGAGCAGTACTTC. As protein: CASSDPNREQYF. The chain recombines TRBV2 with TRBJ2-7; D gene ambiguous. Germline CDR1 SNHLY, CDR2 FYNNEI. The V gene lost 3 bases and the J gene lost 7 bases, with 10 bases spanning the gap. This CDR3 is 12 amino acids long. Supplemented by reference TRBV2 and TRBJ2-7, the full variable domain reads EPEVTQTPSHQVTQMGQEVILRCVPISNHLYFYWYRQILGQKVEFLVSFYNNEISEKSEIFDDQFSVERPDGSNFTLKIRSTKLEDSAMYFCASSDPNREQYFGPGTRLTVT.

The chain couples TRBV27 to TRBJ1-4, with TRBD1 identical over 8 bases. The germline gives CDR1 MNHEY, CDR2 SMNVEV (reference sequence). V shed 0 bases, J shed 8 bases, and the junction held 5 bases outside the gene matches. CDR3 length: 15 amino acids. This CDR3 reads CASSLSSRGHEKLFF. The CDR3 region has the DNA TGTGCCAGCAGTTTATCTAGCAGGGGGCACGAAAAACTGTTTTTT.

The gene calls are TRBV5-1 and TRBJ2-3; 9 positions match TRBD2. Germline-derived CDR1 and CDR2 are SGHRS and YFSETQ. This CDR3 is built from 15 residues. With V trimmed by 5 bases and J by 3 bases, 7 bases remained unmatched. The CDR3 reads CASRSGGPWTDTQYF. The CDR3 DNA reads TGCGCCAGCAGGAGCGGGGGGCCATGGACAGATACGCAGTATTTT.

The rearrangement links TRBV6-5 to TRBJ1-2, with D uncertain. The V end was cut by 2 bases, the J end by 2 bases, with 3 bases between. The germline V gene has CDR1 MNHEY and CDR2 SVGAGI. This CDR3 region has 12 residues. This chain's CDR3 is CASSYGNYGYTF. For the CDR3, the DNA is TGTGCCAGCAGTTACGGGAACTATGGCTACACCTTC.

The V call is TRBV6-6, the J call TRBJ1-4, with D maybe TRBD1 (6 bases). Germline CDR1 reads MNHNY; CDR2 reads SVGAGI (reference sequence). V lost 6 bases to trimming and J lost 3 bases, with 14 bases between them. This CDR3 spans 15 amino acids. The CDR3 sequence is CASSRGGGPNEKLFF. The CDR3 coding sequence is TGTGCCAGCAGCCGGGGAGGGGGGCCTAATGAAAAACTGTTTTTT.

The gene calls are TRBV6-5 and TRBJ2-1; D perhaps matches TRBD2 (6 bases). The CDR3 covers 15 residues. Per germline, CDR1 MNHEY and CDR2 SVGAGI. The V end lost 0 bases, the J end lost 6 bases, and 12 bases lay between the germline ends. The CDR3 loop reads CASSYSTSSRNEQFF. CDR3 nucleotides: TGTGCCAGCAGTTACTCGACTAGTTCACGCAATGAGCAGTTCTTC.

This clone was detected once. The V call is TRBV5-1, the J call TRBJ1-1; 8 nucleotides agree with TRBD1. Trimming at V came to 1 base and at J to 3 bases, leaving 8 bases not matched to a gene. Germline CDR1 is SGHRS and CDR2 is YFSETQ. The CDR3 length is 16 residues. DNA for the CDR3: TGCGCCAGCAGCTTGCTGACAGGGGAGAGGGACACTGAAGCTTTCTTT. This codes for CASSLLTGERDTEAFF.

J is TRBJ2-6 and V is TRBV2; either TRBD1 or TRBD2 may fit D (5 bases each). The V gene's germline CDR1 is SNHLY and CDR2 FYNNEI. The V and J ends lost 3 bases and 0 bases respectively, with 18 bases between them. The CDR3 runs 19 residues. The CDR3 is CASSDGKGPTLSGANVLTF. CDR3 DNA: TGTGCCAGCAGTGACGGGAAGGGACCGACCCTCTCTGGGGCCAACGTCCTGACTTTC.

The rearrangement links TRBV4-2 to TRBJ1-6, with a weak D call TRBD1 (5 bases). This CDR3 is 13 amino acids long. The germline gives CDR1 LGHNA, CDR2 YNFKEQ. With 8 bases removed from V and 10 bases from J, the gap between germline ends came to 15 bases. The CDR3 region is CASRRGRGSPLHF. The CDR3 DNA sequence: TGTGCCAGCCGACGGGGACGGGGCTCACCCCTCCACTTT.

The chain combines TRBV30 with TRBJ1-1, with D possibly being TRBD1 (6 bases). The germline gives CDR1 GTSNPN, CDR2 SVGIG (reference sequence). V was pared by 8 bases and J by 1 base, with 20 bases between. The CDR3 covers 15 residues. The CDR3 nucleotides are TGTGCCGCCTTAAGGGGGGCAGGGAGGAACACTGAAGCTTTCTTT. Its translation is CAALRGAGRNTEAFF. Full variable domain (remainder filled in from reference TRBV30 and TRBJ1-1): SQTIHQWPATLVQPVGSPLSLECTVEGTSNPNLYWYRQAAGRGLQLLFYSVGIGQISSEVPQNLSASRPQDRQFILSSKKLLLSDSGFYLCAALRGAGRNTEAFFGQGTRLTVV.

This clone was counted once. The rearrangement links TRBV4-2 to TRBJ1-5; weak D call: TRBD1 (5 bases). V lost 3 bases, J lost 2 bases, and 20 bases lay in between. Germline V gene sequence: CDR1 LGHNA, CDR2 YNFKEQ. This CDR3 region has 18 residues. In DNA, the CDR3 is TGTGCCAGCAGCCAGGGGACTCCTCAGGAGCGTGGCAATCAGCCCCAGCATTTT. Its protein product is CASSQGTPQERGNQPQHF.

The genes are TRBV15 and TRBJ2-5, with D unclear. The V end lost 4 bases, the J end lost 4 bases, and 13 bases lay between the germline ends. The CDR3 consists of 14 residues. The V gene's germline CDR1 is LNHNV and CDR2 YYDKDF (reference sequence). CDR3 sequence: CATSTQAVGETQYF. In DNA form, the CDR3 reads TGTGCCACCAGCACTCAGGCGGTGGGAGAGACCCAGTACTTC.

The chain joins TRBV12-5 to TRBJ2-1, with D possibly TRBD2 on 7 matching bases. The V and J ends lost 0 bases and 10 bases respectively, with 10 bases between them. The CDR3 covers 13 residues. The germline gives CDR1 LGHNT, CDR2 FRNRAP. CDR3 nucleotides: TGTGCTAGTGGTTTGGTAGGGGGGGACGAGCAGTTCTTC. Amino acid sequence: CASGLVGGDEQFF.

This clone appeared once. The rearrangement joins TRBV11-2 to TRBJ1-2, with TRBD1 identical over 10 bases. Trimming cost V 5 bases and J 9 bases; bases outside gene matches: 15. The germline gives CDR1 SGHAT, CDR2 FQNNGV. There are 16 residues in the CDR3. The CDR3 protein is CASSDIPGQGSVRYTF. The CDR3 nucleotides read TGTGCCAGCAGCGACATACCGGGACAGGGGAGTGTTCGCTACACCTTC. The entire variable domain, with the rest obtained from reference TRBV11-2 and TRBJ1-2, is as follows: EAGVAQSPRYKIIEKRQSVAFWCNPISGHATLYWYQQILGQGPKLLIQFQNNGVVDDSQLPKDRFSAERLKGVDSTLKIQPAKLEDSAVYLCASSDIPGQGSVRYTFGSGTRLTVV.

The rearrangement uses TRBV4-3 and TRBJ2-1; D uncertain. The CDR3 runs 14 residues. Germline V gives CDR1 LGHNA, CDR2 YSLEER. The V end was cut by 1 base, the J end by 12 bases, with 16 bases between. This chain's CDR3 is CASSQVVSSGGQFF. The CDR3 nucleotides read TGCGCCAGCAGCCAAGTTGTCAGTTCAGGTGGGCAGTTCTTC.

The chain is built from TRBV7-2 and TRBJ2-5; 9 bases fit TRBD2. Germline V gives CDR1 SGHTA, CDR2 FQGNSA. After removal of 8 bases from V and 6 bases from J, the junction contained 19 bases not matched to a gene. The CDR3 runs 17 residues. In DNA, the CDR3 is TGTGCCAGCCGCAGGAGGGCGGGGGGGCGATCAGGAAAGACCCAGTACTTC. It translates to CASRRRAGGRSGKTQYF.

The J gene is TRBJ1-1, the V gene TRBV5-1; tentative D call: TRBD1 (5 bases). The CDR3 has 16 residues. The V gene lost 0 bases and the J gene lost 1 base, with 13 bases spanning the gap. In germline, CDR1 is SGHRS, CDR2 YFSETQ. The CDR3 spells CASSLARGEANTEAFF. CDR3 nucleotide sequence: TGCGCCAGCAGCTTGGCCAGAGGGGAAGCGAACACTGAAGCTTTCTTT. The whole variable domain, remainder taken from reference TRBV5-1 and TRBJ1-1, is KAGVTQTPRYLIKTRGQQVTLSCSPISGHRSVSWYQQTPGQGLQFLFEYFSETQRNKGNFPGRFSGRQFSNSRSEMNVSTLELGDSALYLCASSLARGEANTEAFFGQGTRLTVV.

This clone was seen only once. The chain carries TRBV21-1 and TRBJ2-7. TRBV21-1 is a documented pseudogene. This CDR3 is 19 amino acids long. The DNA for the CDR3 is TGTGCCAGCAGCAAAGATCCGGAAACCAAACCTAACCTATCCTACGAGCAGTACTTC. Its protein is CASSKDPETKPNLSYEQYF.

This rearrangement joins TRBV27 to TRBJ2-1, with 7 bases aligning to TRBD1. CDR1 MNHEY and CDR2 SMNVEV come from the germline V gene (reference sequence). After removal of 5 bases from V and 6 bases from J, the junction contained 4 bases not matched to a gene. The CDR3 covers 13 residues. This chain's CDR3 is CASSLAGGNEQFF. CDR3 DNA sequence: TGTGCCAGCAGTCTGGCAGGGGGCAATGAGCAGTTCTTC.

This rearrangement joins TRBV10-3 to TRBJ1-5; D is unclear. Germline CDR1 is ENHRY and CDR2 is SYGVKD. The CDR3 contains 13 residues. Trimming pared 8 bases from V and 7 bases from J, leaving 15 bases between. CDR3 in DNA: TGTGCCATCCGCTTGGGTTTGGGGCAGCCCCAGCATTTT. Translation: CAIRLGLGQPQHF.

This chain joins TRBV15 and TRBJ1-4; D is possibly TRBD1 (5 bases). Germline V gene lookup returns CDR1 LNHNV and CDR2 YYDKDF (reference sequence). Trimming shortened V by 7 bases and J by 6 bases, and 15 bases separated the two germline ends. This CDR3 has 14 amino acids. The CDR3 loop is CATKEYRMDEKLFF. The CDR3 nucleotides read TGTGCCACCAAGGAGTACAGGATGGATGAAAAACTGTTTTTT.

This clone was counted a few times. Other DNA variants within this sample encode the same CDR3. V usage is TRBV25-1 and J usage is TRBJ2-5; TRBD2 agrees at 11 bases. The V and J ends lost 3 bases and 0 bases, in that order; junction bases with no gene match: 9. CDR1 and CDR2 from the germline V gene are MGHDK and SYGVNS. The CDR3 consists of 18 residues. CDR3 nucleotide sequence: TGTGCCAGCAGTGACCCGACTAGCGGGGCCTTGTACCAAGAGACCCAGTACTTC. Translating gives CASSDPTSGALYQETQYF.

The CDR3 DNA is TGTGCCAGCTCACCACCGCGACAGGGAGGTGACAAAAACATTCAGTACTTC. It is translated as CASSPPRQGGDKNIQYF. V usage is TRBV18 and J usage is TRBJ2-4; TRBD1 might be the D (7 bases). Trimming took 0 bases from V and 3 from J, leaving 15 bases between them. Germline lookup yields CDR1 KGHSH and CDR2 LQKENI. The CDR3 totals 17 residues.

The V gene is TRBV9, the J gene TRBJ1-2; D perhaps matches TRBD1 (5 bases). Germline V gene data show CDR1 as SGDLS and CDR2 as YYNGEE. CDR3 length: 15 amino acids. Trimming stripped 4 bases from V and 3 bases from J, with 16 bases between. The CDR3 sequence is CASSPGSGKDYGYTF. The CDR3 nucleotides are TGTGCCAGCAGCCCTGGGTCAGGGAAAGACTATGGCTACACCTTC.

The J gene is TRBJ2-7, the V gene TRBV30; D gene unclear. This CDR3 is 18 amino acids long. CDR1 GTSNPN and CDR2 SVGIG come from the germline V gene (reference sequence). Trimming cost V 5 bases and J 3 bases, with 29 bases left between them. The CDR3 loop reads CAWGWPAPFGVRNYEQYF. Here the CDR3 DNA reads TGTGCCTGGGGGTGGCCTGCCCCATTTGGGGTAAGGAACTACGAGCAGTACTTC.